Following are 16 T cell receptor beta chains from one sample sequenced in a study of T cell repertoires in cytomegalovirus infection. These receptors are not linked to any known antigen. TCRdb reprocessed the reads via MiXCR and lists one record per CDR3 protein. The repertoire holds approximately 280,000 distinct CDR3 sequences, 20% to 25% seen once, with approximately 19% in the top ten. The source material was cultured PBMCs, sampled from culture after CMV antigen stimulation. All receptors derive from a human donor in good health (CMV status not recorded). Some clones in this sample may be carry-over from other donors' samples.

This clonotype was picked up a small number of times. This rearrangement joins TRBV7-9 to TRBJ2-7, with D possibly called TRBD1 or TRBD2 (5 bases each). CDR3 length equals 12 residues. CDR1 is SEHNR and CDR2 is FQNEAQ in the germline V gene (reference sequence). V shed 4 bases and J shed 5 bases, with 9 bases lying between them. The CDR3 DNA reads as TGTGCCAGCAGCTCGGGGACGGACGAGCAGTACTTC. Translating gives CASSSGTDEQYF.

The sample holds a few counts of this clonotype. This chain connects TRBV12-3 or TRBV12-4 to TRBJ1-3; possible D gene TRBD1, 6 bases. The CDR3 loop spans 14 amino acids. The V gene lost 6 bases and the J gene lost 0 bases, with 9 bases spanning the gap. The DNA for the CDR3 is TGTGCCAGCAGAACAGGGAGCTCTGGAAACACCATATATTTT. Translation gives CASRTGSSGNTIYF.

This clonotype was counted only a few times. The chain employs TRBV25-1 and TRBJ1-6; a weak D match, TRBD1 (5 bases). The CDR3 covers 14 residues. CDR1 is MGHDK, CDR2 SYGVNS, per germline. Trimming removed 4 bases from V and 9 bases from J, with 13 bases in between. This chain's CDR3 is CASSAEGYGSPLHF. CDR3 DNA: TGTGCCAGCAGTGCCGAGGGGTATGGTTCACCCCTCCACTTT. The full variable domain, in which reference TRBV25-1 and TRBJ1-6 provide the parts outside the CDR3, is EADIYQTPRYLVIGTGKKITLECSQTMGHDKMYWYQQDPGMELHLIHYSYGVNSTEKGDLSSESTVSRIRTEHFPLTLESARPSHTSQYLCASSAEGYGSPLHFGNGTRLTVT.

This clonotype has only a few counts. V is TRBV7-2 and J is TRBJ1-2, with 10 bases lining up with TRBD1. V lost 5 bases to trimming and J lost 7 bases; unmatched junction nucleotides: 7. The CDR3 loop spans 14 amino acids. Germline loops: CDR1 SGHTA, CDR2 FQGNSA. The CDR3 nucleotides read TGTGCCAGCAGCCAGGGACAGGGGTTGGGTGGCTACACCTTC. Protein product: CASSQGQGLGGYTF. Full variable domain (remainder filled in from reference TRBV7-2 and TRBJ1-2): GAGVSQSPSNKVTEKGKDVELRCDPISGHTALYWYRQSLGQGLEFLIYFQGNSAPDKSGLPSDRFSAERTGGSVSTLTIQRTQQEDSAVYLCASSQGQGLGGYTFGSGTRLTVV.

In regard to this clonotype: A much larger clone differs by one base, so this may be a read error. This chain links TRBV7-6 with TRBJ1-1; TRBD1 is a possible D gene (5 bases). This CDR3 comprises 13 residues. The germline V and J ends were trimmed by 2 bases and 9 bases, with 13 bases remaining between them. Germline V gene data show CDR1 as SGHVS and CDR2 as FNYEAQ. In nucleotides, the CDR3 is TGTGCCAGCAGCTTATCGTTGGGGACTCAAGCTTTCTTT. Its translation: CASSLSLGTQAFF.

This clonotype has just a few counts. The chain couples TRBV5-4 to TRBJ2-3, with D uncertain. The ends were cut back, 4 bases at V and 2 bases at J, with 14 bases in the middle. Germline-derived CDR1 and CDR2 are SGHNT and YYREEE (reference sequence). The CDR3 spans 15 residues. CDR3 DNA: TGTGCCAGCAGCCCGAATCGGGTAGCCACAGATACGCAGTATTTT. Protein: CASSPNRVATDTQYF.

This clonotype was seen only a few times. The chain links TRBV6-2 or TRBV6-3 to TRBJ2-1, with 7 bases lining up with TRBD2. CDR3 size: 14 residues. Germline trimming cut 8 bases from V and 2 bases from J; bases unmatched to any gene: 6. CDR1 is MNHEY, CDR2 SVGEGT, per germline. Here the CDR3 reads CASGLRGAYNEQFF. The CDR3 nucleotides are TGTGCCAGCGGTTTACGGGGGGCCTACAATGAGCAGTTCTTC.

In its sample, this clonotype was seen many times. The rearrangement joins TRBV7-2 to TRBJ2-7; TRBD1 might be the D (6 bases). V was trimmed by 5 bases and J by 2 bases, leaving 16 bases between them. Germline V gene lookup returns CDR1 SGHTA and CDR2 FQGNSA. CDR3 length: 15 residues. As DNA, the CDR3 is TGTGCCAGCAGCCCTTCGTCGACAGGTACCTACGAGCAGTACTTC. Translated: CASSPSSTGTYEQYF.

This clonotype was seen more than once but under ten times. The chain carries TRBV11-3 and TRBJ2-4; D is perhaps TRBD1 or TRBD2 (5 bases each). This CDR3 is 21 amino acids long. V lost 4 bases to trimming and J lost 1 base, with 29 bases between them. The germline V gene encodes CDR1 SGHNT and CDR2 YENEEA. CDR3 region: CASSSGWTPRIGEGAKNIQYF. The CDR3 DNA reads as TGTGCCAGCAGCTCTGGGTGGACTCCTCGTATAGGAGAGGGGGCCAAAAACATTCAGTACTTC.

This chain uses TRBV10-2 with TRBJ2-1, with 8 bases lining up with TRBD2. CDR1 is WSHSY, CDR2 SAAADI, per germline. After removal of 6 bases from V and 8 bases from J, the junction contained 6 bases not matched to a gene. There are 13 residues in the CDR3. The CDR3 is CASRVAGSDEQFF. CDR3 nucleotides: TGCGCCAGCAGGGTAGCGGGATCAGATGAGCAGTTCTTC.

This clonotype was counted at least ten times. The chain is built from TRBV18 and TRBJ2-3; 7 nucleotides agree with TRBD1. Germline loops: CDR1 KGHSH, CDR2 LQKENI. The V and J ends lost 3 bases and 6 bases, in that order; junction bases with no gene match: 6. The CDR3 has 14 amino acids. This chain's CDR3 is CASSPSTGLDTQYF. CDR3 DNA: TGTGCCAGCTCACCGTCGACAGGGTTGGATACGCAGTATTTT.

This clonotype has a single count. This chain links TRBV20-1 with TRBJ2-7; the match to TRBD2 covers 8 bases. CDR3 size: 17 residues. After removal of 5 bases from V and 0 bases from J, the junction contained 15 bases not matched to a gene. Germline assignment: CDR1 DFQATT and CDR2 SNEGSKA (reference sequence). CDR3 nucleotides: TGCAGTGCTGAGAGGTGGAAAATCGGGAGGGACTCCTACGAGCAGTACTTC. This codes for CSAERWKIGRDSYEQYF.

The chain carries TRBV4-1 and TRBJ2-1, with D possibly matching TRBD2 (5 bases). The CDR3 extends over 13 amino acids. Germline assignment: CDR1 MGHRA and CDR2 YSYEKL. V was cut by 3 bases and J by 9 bases, with 12 bases left in between. The CDR3 region has the DNA TGCGCCAGCAGCCATAAAAGGGAGCTTGAGCAGTTCTTC. It translates to CASSHKRELEQFF.

The genes are TRBV6-5 and TRBJ2-2; possibly TRBD2 for D (6 bases). V was shortened by 6 bases and J by 6 bases, with 17 bases between the two germline ends. Germline loops: CDR1 MNHEY, CDR2 SVGAGI. The CDR3 contains 15 residues. CDR3 in DNA: TGTGCCAGCAGGACCGGCGGGGTTTGGTCCGGGGAGCTGTTTTTT. Translated: CASRTGGVWSGELFF.

This clonotype has a count of ten or more. CDR3 nucleotide sequence: TGTGCCAGCAGCTTTAGGGGGCTTCTAGCGGAAGAGACCCAGTACTTC. Amino acid sequence: CASSFRGLLAEETQYF. The gene calls are TRBV7-9 and TRBJ2-5; D tentatively reads TRBD1 or TRBD2 (7 bases each). The germline V gene encodes CDR1 SEHNR and CDR2 FQNEAQ (reference sequence). Between the trimmed V and J ends, which lost 3 bases and 3 bases, there was a span of 17 bases. This CDR3 has 16 residues. The entire variable domain, with the rest obtained from reference TRBV7-9 and TRBJ2-5, is as follows: DTGVSQNPRHKITKRGQNVTFRCDPISEHNRLYWYRQTLGQGPEFLTYFQNEAQLEKSRLLSDRFSAERPKGSFSTLEIQRTEQGDSAMYLCASSFRGLLAEETQYFGPGTRLLVL.

V usage is TRBV20-1 and J usage is TRBJ2-3; 10 bases line up with TRBD2. The CDR3 loop spans 15 amino acids. The J segment lost 6 bases and the V segment lost 1 base, leaving 7 bases of the junction unmatched. Germline V CDR1 and CDR2: DFQATT, SNEGSKA (reference sequence). The CDR3, as DNA: TGCAGTGCTAGAGTCTCTAGCGGGAGAGGGGATACGCAGTATTTT. It yields the protein CSARVSSGRGDTQYF.